Listed here are 2 T cell receptor beta chains from one sample, sequenced in a study of CD8+CD57+ T cells in acquired aplastic anemia. Using genomic DNA as the template, TCR beta VDJ and CDR3 profiling was carried out. TCRdb re-called the reads with MiXCR, one entry per CDR3 protein. Among under 200,000 distinct CDR3 sequences listed, about three fifths were seen once. The sample taken for sequencing was sorted CD4+, CD8+, or CD8+CD57+ T cells (not recorded which) from PBMCs. The receptor source for this set is a human donor with severe aplastic anemia or a healthy control (not recorded which).

This clonotype has just one count. This chain connects TRBV7-2 to TRBJ2-5; D perhaps matches TRBD1 (5 bases). The germline CDR1 and CDR2 sequences are SGHTA and FQGNSA. The CDR3 sequence is 16 residues long. The V and J ends lost 5 bases and 1 base respectively, with 17 bases between them. CDR3 sequence (DNA): TGTGCCAGCAGCCGTGGGCAGGGTGCCTCCCAAGAGACCCAGTACTTC. Protein: CASSRGQGASQETQYF.

A word on this clonotype: The final CDR3 position lacks the conserved phenylalanine or tryptophan, pointing to a likely read error. Because the CDR3's place on the DNA is in doubt, the DNA is left out and the CDR3 is given as listed by TCRdb. This rearrangement joins TRBV5-1 to TRBJ1-1; the table gives TRBD1 as D, unverified against the DNA. Germline values: CDR1 SGHRS, CDR2 YFSETQ. The CDR3 is 12 amino acids long, termini counted. CDR3 region: CASSLEPGEPNY.